The 20 T cell receptor beta chains in this list originate from one sample, sequenced in a study of vaccination and CD4 T cells after COVID-19 (dated by TCRdb to 2021 to 2024). Libraries were made using PCR. TCRdb records Illumina iSeq 100 as the sequencer. DNA from cultured CD4+ T cells was subjected to TCR sequencing with the Oncomine TCR Beta short-read assay at the Johns Hopkins FTIC core. TCRdb handled the public reads itself, with Q25 trimming in fastp and clone calling in MiXCR, and kept productive beta chains. CDR3 protein duplicates are merged, each entry listing the most common genes and DNA. The sample yields tens of thousands of distinct CDR3 sequences; 41% were counted once. Of the sample, around 5% is held by the ten largest clones. No antigen has been assigned to these receptors. The time point label for this specimen denotes: late sampling 161 to 241 days after vaccination in three convalescent patients. Explained via the paper, the treatment or condition label denotes: approximately 10-day PBMC culture with coronavirus spike peptide pools or control peptides (ViraFEST assay).

The sequences come from CD4+ T cells from blood, cultured in vitro, collected about 7 months after SARS-CoV-2 vaccination. The origin of the receptors is a human donor who had recovered from COVID-19.

The chain couples TRBV20-1 to TRBJ2-5, with TRBD2 matching 10 bases. The CDR3 covers 21 residues. Germline V CDR1 and CDR2: DFQATT, SNEGSKA (reference sequence). Unmatched junction bases numbered 23, after V lost 2 bases and J lost 2 bases. This CDR3 reads CSARLRVWSSGRGGLQETQYF. CDR3 DNA: TGCAGTGCTAGACTCAGGGTTTGGTCTAGCGGGAGAGGGGGGCTACAAGAGACCCAGTACTTC.

This clonotype appeared a few times. The chain employs TRBV20-1 and TRBJ2-3; D might be TRBD2 (6 bases). Germline V CDR1 and CDR2: DFQATT, SNEGSKA (reference sequence). Trimming removed 6 bases from V and 0 bases from J, with 13 bases in between. CDR3 size: 14 residues. CDR3 loop: CSAKRSGSTDTQYF. The DNA of the CDR3 is TGCAGTGCGAAACGAAGCGGGAGCACAGATACGCAGTATTTT.

The chain joins TRBV11-1 to TRBJ1-2; the D is unclear. The CDR3 contains 14 residues. Trimming cost V 3 bases and J 3 bases, with 11 bases left between them. The germline gives CDR1 SGHAT, CDR2 FQDESV (reference sequence). CDR3 sequence: CASSFEGGDYGYTF. CDR3 DNA: TGTGCCAGCAGCTTCGAGGGAGGAGACTATGGCTACACCTTC.

This clonotype counts as medium-sized. CDR3 protein: CASSLYGGQAGYTF. The DNA for the CDR3 is TGTGCCAGCAGTTTGTATGGGGGGCAGGCTGGCTACACCTTC. The chain combines TRBV27 with TRBJ1-2; D is perhaps TRBD1 (6 bases). The germline V gene has CDR1 MNHEY and CDR2 SMNVEV (reference sequence). Trimming cost V 3 bases and J 7 bases, with 15 bases left between them. This CDR3 is 14 amino acids long.

This rearrangement joins TRBV7-6 to TRBJ2-2, with TRBD2 matching over 8 bases. The length of the CDR3 is 14 residues. Germline loops: CDR1 SGHVS, CDR2 FNYEAQ. The CDR3 sequence: CASGLALNTGELFF. The CDR3 nucleotides are TGTGCTAGCGGACTAGCCCTTAACACCGGGGAGCTGTTTTTT. The complete variable domain, with remaining parts taken from reference TRBV7-6 and TRBJ2-2, reads GAGVSQSPRYKVTKRGQDVALRCDPISGHVSLYWYRQALGQGPEFLTYFNYEAQQDKSGLPNDRFSAERPEGSISTLTIQRTEQRDSAMYRCASGLALNTGELFFGEGSRLTVL.

This clonotype was seen a handful of times. V is TRBV7-9 and J is TRBJ2-2; 11 bases are shared with TRBD2. Germline V CDR1 and CDR2: SEHNR, FQNEAQ (reference sequence). The CDR3 length is 15 residues. The ends lost 3 bases at V and 4 bases at J; junction bases unmatched: 1. CDR3 protein: CASSLGLAVTGELFF. In DNA, the CDR3 is TGTGCCAGCAGCTTGGGACTAGCGGTCACCGGGGAGCTGTTTTTT. The full variable domain, with the rest looked up from reference TRBV7-9 and TRBJ2-2, is DTGVSQNPRHKITKRGQNVTFRCDPISEHNRLYWYRQTLGQGPEFLTYFQNEAQLEKSRLLSDRFSAERPKGSFSTLEIQRTEQGDSAMYLCASSLGLAVTGELFFGEGSRLTVL.

The CDR3 reads CASSGGIHYEQYF. CDR3 nucleotide sequence: TGTGCCAGCAGTGGGGGGATCCACTACGAGCAGTACTTC. This chain connects TRBV6-1 to TRBJ2-7, with D perhaps assigned TRBD1 or TRBD2 (5 bases each). CDR3 length: 13 amino acids. The V and J ends lost 4 bases and 3 bases respectively, with 10 bases between them. CDR1 and CDR2 (germline): MNHNS, SASEGT.

The rearrangement uses TRBV27 and TRBJ2-7, with 8 bases that match TRBD1. The germline V gene has CDR1 MNHEY and CDR2 SMNVEV (reference sequence). The V gene end was trimmed by 5 bases and the J gene end by 3 bases; junction bases not matched to a gene: 9. This CDR3 is built from 15 residues. In DNA, the CDR3 is TGTGCCAGCAGTGGCAGGGCAGGGGGCTTCTACGAGCAGTACTTC. Its translation: CASSGRAGGFYEQYF.

This clonotype turned up a few times. This chain connects TRBV15 to TRBJ1-1; D is perhaps TRBD1 (6 bases). The CDR3 is 18 residues long. CDR1 and CDR2 (germline): LNHNV, YYDKDF (reference sequence). V lost 2 bases to trimming and J lost 6 bases, with 25 bases between them. Written as DNA, the CDR3 is TGTGCCACCAGCAGATACACAGCTTTCCGGCCGCCAGGGGCTGAAGCTTTCTTT. It is translated as CATSRYTAFRPPGAEAFF.

This clonotype was counted between two and nine times. The chain recombines TRBV7-8 with TRBJ2-1, with TRBD2 identical over 10 bases. Per the germline V gene, CDR1 is SGHVS and CDR2 is FQNEAQ. After removal of 3 bases from V and 6 bases from J, the junction contained 5 bases not matched to a gene. The CDR3 has 15 amino acids. CDR3 in amino acids: CASSLGTSVSNEQFF. CDR3 nucleotide sequence: TGTGCCAGCAGCTTGGGGACTAGCGTCTCCAATGAGCAGTTCTTC.

This clonotype was seen a few times. The chain links TRBV20-1 to TRBJ2-3, with 10 bases that match TRBD2. CDR1 and CDR2 from the germline V gene are DFQATT and SNEGSKA (reference sequence). The CDR3 is made up of 15 amino acids. Trimming at V came to 1 base and at J to 3 bases, leaving 4 bases not matched to a gene. Here the CDR3 reads CSARVVLAGTDTQYF. CDR3 DNA: TGCAGTGCTAGAGTTGTACTAGCGGGAACAGATACGCAGTATTTT.

There are a few counts of this clonotype. The chain couples TRBV10-1 to TRBJ1-5; D unclear. This CDR3 has 15 amino acids. CDR1 is WNHNN, CDR2 SYGVQD, per germline (reference sequence). V was trimmed by 3 bases and J by 0 bases, leaving 9 bases between them. The CDR3 coding sequence is TGCGCCAGCAGTGATTTGGTCCCTAGCAATCAGCCCCAGCATTTT. Its protein product is CASSDLVPSNQPQHF.

The gene calls are TRBV7-9 and TRBJ2-7; TRBD1 matches 9 bases. Trimming at V came to 5 bases and at J to 4 bases, leaving 3 bases not matched to a gene. The CDR3 sequence is 13 residues long. Germline V gene sequence: CDR1 SEHNR, CDR2 FQNEAQ (reference sequence). CDR3 in DNA: TGTGCCAGCAGCACACAGGGGGCGTACGAGCAGTACTTC. It specifies CASSTQGAYEQYF.

Judged by abundance, this clonotype is medium-sized. The V call is TRBV27, the J call TRBJ1-6, with D hard to call. CDR3 size: 14 residues. CDR1 and CDR2 (germline): MNHEY, SMNVEV (reference sequence). Trimming left V 6 bases short and J 6 bases short, with 12 bases between. CDR3 sequence: CASRRRLINSPLHF. CDR3 bases: TGTGCCAGCAGAAGGCGACTGATTAATTCACCCCTCCACTTT.

This chain connects TRBV19 to TRBJ2-5; 7 nucleotides agree with TRBD2. The CDR3 covers 13 residues. In germline, CDR1 is LNHDA, CDR2 SQIVND (reference sequence). The V and J ends lost 2 bases and 5 bases, in that order; junction bases with no gene match: 2. The CDR3: CASSINGGETQYF. As DNA, the CDR3 is TGTGCCAGTAGTATAAACGGGGGGGAGACCCAGTACTTC.

This sequence joins TRBV6-4 and TRBJ2-7, with a possible D match to TRBD1 (6 bases). The length of the CDR3 is 14 residues. Trimming left V 3 bases short and J 6 bases short, with 15 bases between. From germline, CDR1 is MRHNA and CDR2 SNTAGT. The CDR3 DNA reads TGTGCCAGCAGTGAAGTACAGGGAGCTTGCGAGCAGTACTTC. This codes for CASSEVQGACEQYF.

The chain employs TRBV19 and TRBJ2-5; no clear D gene. The CDR3 is made up of 14 amino acids. Looked up from germline, CDR1 is LNHDA and CDR2 is SQIVND (reference sequence). Trimming removed 5 bases from V and 1 base from J, with 11 bases in between. The CDR3 coding sequence is TGTGCCAGTAGTCGGTCTCTGGTCCAAGAGACCCAGTACTTC. It translates to CASSRSLVQETQYF.

A few counts support this clonotype. V usage is TRBV15 and J usage is TRBJ2-7; TRBD1 matches at 7 bases. The CDR3 covers 14 residues. The germline V gene encodes CDR1 LNHNV and CDR2 YYDKDF (reference sequence). The V gene end was trimmed by 1 base and the J gene end by 1 base; junction bases not matched to a gene: 1. The CDR3 spells CATSRARGSYEQYF. In DNA, the CDR3 is TGTGCCACCAGCAGAGCCAGGGGGTCCTACGAGCAGTACTTC.

This chain links TRBV24-1 with TRBJ2-1; D remains ambiguous. V was trimmed by 4 bases and J by 7 bases, leaving 4 bases between them. CDR1 and CDR2 (germline): KGHDR, SFDVKD. This CDR3 has 11 residues. The CDR3 loop reads CATSERNEQFF. The DNA for the CDR3 is TGTGCCACCAGTGAGCGGAATGAGCAGTTCTTC.

The V gene is TRBV20-1, the J gene TRBJ1-1; D is uncertain. Deletions cut 0 bases from V and 3 bases from J, with 5 bases between. In germline, CDR1 is DFQATT, CDR2 SNEGSKA (reference sequence). This CDR3 region has 12 residues. CDR3 DNA sequence: TGCAGTGCTAGAGAAGGATACACTGAAGCTTTCTTT. It is translated as CSAREGYTEAFF.